The subject of this entry is one T cell receptor beta chain. These data belong to a study of blood T cell repertoires in COVID-19. Data came from immunoSEQ multiplex PCR; TCRdb stores just in-frame clones and leaves some out. The table has approximately 300,000 clones, over 90% seen once. A PCR-confirmed or clinician-diagnosed COVID-19 case had contacted exposed participants within 2 weeks of entry. The V end was cut by 3 bases, the J end by 3 bases, with 5 bases between. Per germline, CDR1 MNHEY and CDR2 SMNVEV (reference sequence). CDR3 size: 13 residues. The chain is built from TRBV27 and TRBJ1-4; D not resolved. This sequence originates from a woman between 25 and 40 years old who had been exposed to COVID-19. Sequenced: PBMCs or T cells enriched from blood (not recorded which). The CDR3 DNA sequence: TGTGCCAGCAGTTTTCTTCCTAATGAAAAACTGTTTTTT. Protein: CASSFLPNEKLFF.